Below, 23 T cell receptor beta chains from the same sample are listed, as sequenced in a study of T cell changes during pregnancy in multiple sclerosis. Clones were read by immunoSEQ multiplex PCR, and TCRdb kept only the in-frame ones, dropping some. The sample contains about 81,000 clones, roughly 95% of which appear only once. The material sequenced was peripheral blood, taken in the third trimester of pregnancy. The receptor source for this set is a female donor in good health, enrolled as a control in a pregnancy study.

For the CDR3, the DNA is TGTGCCAGCAGCTCCTACGAGGGACTAGCTCGGAGGGGTGAGCAGTTCTTC. Protein sequence: CASSSYEGLARRGEQFF. The V gene is TRBV7-8, the J gene TRBJ2-1, with 9 positions matching TRBD2. The CDR3 contains 17 residues. Trimming at V came to 4 bases and at J to 9 bases, leaving 16 bases not matched to a gene. Germline V gives CDR1 SGHVS, CDR2 FQNEAQ.

This chain joins TRBV15 and TRBJ2-6; D perhaps matches TRBD1 (5 bases). Trimming removed 1 base from V and 4 bases from J, with 8 bases in between. This CDR3 contains 15 residues. Per germline, CDR1 LNHNV and CDR2 YYDKDF (reference sequence). As DNA, the CDR3 is TGTGCCACCAGCAGAGCAGGGCCCGGGGCCAACGTCCTGACTTTC. The encoded protein is CATSRAGPGANVLTF. Full variable domain (remainder filled in from reference TRBV15 and TRBJ2-6): DAMVIQNPRYQVTQFGKPVTLSCSQTLNHNVMYWYQQKSSQAPKLLFHYYDKDFNNEADTPDNFQSRRPNTSFCFLDIRSPGLGDTAMYLCATSRAGPGANVLTFGAGSRLTVL.

The chain recombines TRBV4-1 with TRBJ2-1, with a weak D call TRBD1 (6 bases). The germline V gene encodes CDR1 MGHRA and CDR2 YSYEKL. V lost 0 bases and J 0 bases, leaving 9 bases between the germline ends. The CDR3 loop spans 16 amino acids. The DNA for the CDR3 is TGCGCCAGCAGCCAAGAAACAGGGTTCTCCTACAATGAGCAGTTCTTC. This codes for CASSQETGFSYNEQFF.

The chain carries TRBV2 and TRBJ2-2; perhaps TRBD2 as D (5 bases). V dropped 0 bases and J dropped 4 bases, with 12 bases sitting between them. Germline CDR1 and CDR2: SNHLY and FYNNEI. CDR3 size: 16 residues. The CDR3 bases are TGTGCCAGCAGTGAAGCCGGACGAACTAGCACCGGGGAGCTGTTTTTT. Its translation: CASSEAGRTSTGELFF. The entire variable domain, with the rest obtained from reference TRBV2 and TRBJ2-2, is as follows: EPEVTQTPSHQVTQMGQEVILRCVPISNHLYFYWYRQILGQKVEFLVSFYNNEISEKSEIFDDQFSVERPDGSNFTLKIRSTKLEDSAMYFCASSEAGRTSTGELFFGEGSRLTVL.

Comments on this clone: This same CDR3 is encoded by further DNA sequences in the sample. The DNA of the CDR3 is TGCGCCAGCAGCCCCGGGACAGGGGGATACGAGCAGTACTTC. Protein: CASSPGTGGYEQYF. The chain is built from TRBV5-1 and TRBJ2-7, with 11 bases matching TRBD1. Unmatched junction bases numbered 4, after V lost 4 bases and J lost 4 bases. The CDR3 contains 14 residues. The V gene's germline CDR1 is SGHRS and CDR2 YFSETQ.

This chain uses TRBV5-1 with TRBJ2-1; 9 bases align to TRBD1. CDR3 size: 15 residues. Germline CDR1 reads SGHRS; CDR2 reads YFSETQ. V lost 3 bases, J lost 2 bases, and 3 bases stayed unmatched. The CDR3 reads CASSSGQGAYNEQFF. The DNA of the CDR3 is TGCGCCAGCAGCTCGGGACAGGGTGCCTACAATGAGCAGTTCTTC.

The J gene is TRBJ2-7, the V gene TRBV6-5; TRBD1 matches 9 bases. The trim removed 6 bases at V and 7 bases at J, leaving 7 bases unmatched. The germline CDR1 and CDR2 sequences are MNHEY and SVGAGI. This CDR3 contains 13 residues. The CDR3 region is CASRRTGAWEQYF. CDR3 DNA sequence: TGTGCCAGCAGGCGGACAGGGGCCTGGGAGCAGTACTTC.

This chain uses TRBV19 with TRBJ2-7; D may be TRBD1 (5 bases). With 3 bases removed from V and 0 bases from J, the gap between germline ends came to 12 bases. Germline loops: CDR1 LNHDA, CDR2 SQIVND (reference sequence). The CDR3 length is 15 residues. The CDR3 loop reads CASSIADSDSYEQYF. CDR3 sequence (DNA): TGTGCCAGTAGTATCGCAGACAGCGACTCCTACGAGCAGTACTTC.

V is TRBV6-5 and J is TRBJ2-7; D might be TRBD2 (5 bases). The CDR3 is 15 residues long. The germline V and J ends were trimmed by 0 bases and 1 base, with 10 bases remaining between them. CDR1 is MNHEY, CDR2 SVGAGI, per germline. CDR3 in DNA: TGTGCCAGCAGTTACTCGAGGCTAGCTTCCTACGAGCAGTACTTC. Its translation: CASSYSRLASYEQYF.

This chain joins TRBV6-6 and TRBJ2-1; D is undetermined. The V end was cut by 2 bases, the J end by 0 bases, with 8 bases between. CDR1 MNHNY and CDR2 SVGAGI come from the germline V gene (reference sequence). The CDR3 has 15 amino acids. The CDR3 nucleotides read TGTGCCAGCAGTTACGAATCACTCTCCTACAATGAGCAGTTCTTC. This codes for CASSYESLSYNEQFF.

The chain uses TRBV15 and TRBJ2-5; tentatively, D is TRBD1 (7 bases). CDR1 and CDR2 from the germline V gene are LNHNV and YYDKDF (reference sequence). Trimming took off 1 base at V and 4 bases at J, with 13 bases between the two ends. The CDR3 loop spans 15 amino acids. CDR3 sequence: CATSRGGTAGETQYF. The CDR3 nucleotides read TGTGCCACCAGCAGAGGCGGGACAGCGGGAGAGACCCAGTACTTC.

The chain recombines TRBV5-1 with TRBJ2-4; 13 nucleotides agree with TRBD2. Trimming took 4 bases from V and 8 from J; bases not matched to a gene: 12. From germline, CDR1 is SGHRS and CDR2 YFSETQ. The CDR3 loop spans 17 amino acids. CDR3 sequence reads: CASSEAPLAGGNDIQYF. Here the CDR3 DNA reads TGCGCCAGCAGCGAGGCCCCACTAGCGGGAGGGAATGACATTCAGTACTTC. Full variable domain (remainder filled in from reference TRBV5-1 and TRBJ2-4): KAGVTQTPRYLIKTRGQQVTLSCSPISGHRSVSWYQQTPGQGLQFLFEYFSETQRNKGNFPGRFSGRQFSNSRSEMNVSTLELGDSALYLCASSEAPLAGGNDIQYFGAGTRLSVL.

This chain connects TRBV28 to TRBJ1-2; 7 bases line up with TRBD1. Trimming at V came to 4 bases and at J to 2 bases, leaving 10 bases not matched to a gene. Germline V lookup: CDR1 MDHEN, CDR2 SYDVKM. The CDR3 length is 16 residues. The CDR3 here is CASSSTDREENYGYTF. CDR3 coding DNA: TGTGCCAGCAGTTCCACCGACAGGGAAGAGAACTATGGCTACACCTTC.

The chain employs TRBV6-4 and TRBJ2-2, with a tentative D call TRBD1 (5 bases). Per germline, CDR1 MRHNA and CDR2 SNTAGT. The CDR3 length is 14 residues. The V end lost 6 bases, the J end lost 1 base, and 9 bases lay between the germline ends. CDR3 nucleotides: TGTGCCAGCAGGCAGGGCTGGAACACCGGGGAGCTGTTTTTT. Translation: CASRQGWNTGELFF.

The chain is built from TRBV5-8 and TRBJ1-5; 12 bases line up with TRBD1. The junction had 11 bases not matched to a gene; V was cut back by 4 bases and J by 6 bases. This CDR3 is built from 17 residues. From germline, CDR1 is SGHTS and CDR2 YDEGEE. CDR3 amino acids: CASSLPGQGAKFQPQHF. DNA of the CDR3: TGTGCCAGCAGCCTACCGGGACAGGGGGCGAAATTTCAGCCCCAGCATTTT.

This chain uses TRBV29-1 with TRBJ2-1; TRBD2 matches 7 bases. Germline CDR1 reads SQVTM; CDR2 reads ANQGSEA. CDR3 length: 17 amino acids. V lost 4 bases, J lost 1 base, and 13 bases stayed unmatched. The CDR3 here is CSVARDYSRNSYNEQFF. The CDR3 DNA reads TGCAGCGTTGCCCGGGACTACTCAAGAAATTCCTACAATGAGCAGTTCTTC.

The chain links TRBV19 to TRBJ2-7, with D perhaps TRBD1 (5 bases). CDR3 length equals 14 residues. V lost 6 bases and J lost 1, with 13 bases in between. CDR1 and CDR2 (germline): LNHDA, SQIVND (reference sequence). The CDR3 DNA follows: TGTGCCAGTAGCCCACTCGACAGTTCCTACGAGCAGTACTTC. Protein sequence: CASSPLDSSYEQYF. The complete variable domain, with remaining parts taken from reference TRBV19 and TRBJ2-7, reads DGGITQSPKYLFRKEGQNVTLSCEQNLNHDAMYWYRQDPGQGLRLIYYSQIVNDFQKGDIAEGYSVSREKKESFPLTVTSAQKNPTAFYLCASSPLDSSYEQYFGPGTRLTVT.

V usage is TRBV4-2 and J usage is TRBJ1-4; 8 bases fit TRBD1. Germline assignment: CDR1 LGHNA and CDR2 YNFKEQ. This CDR3 is 17 amino acids long. J gave up 8 bases and V 0 bases, and 11 bases lay outside the gene matches. This CDR3 is CASSQERATGEREKLFF. The CDR3 region has the DNA TGTGCCAGCAGCCAAGAGAGGGCGACAGGGGAGAGGGAAAAACTGTTTTTT.

This clone has a handful of counts. The chain recombines TRBV28 with TRBJ2-1, with 12 bases fitting TRBD2. This CDR3 spans 17 amino acids. The germline CDR1 and CDR2 sequences are MDHEN and SYDVKM. V was pared by 1 base and J by 0 bases, with 1 base of the junction left unmatched. The DNA for the CDR3 is TGTGCCAGCAGTTTATTGACTAGCGGGAGCTCCTACAATGAGCAGTTCTTC. Protein product: CASSLLTSGSSYNEQFF. Combining the CDR3 with reference TRBV28 and TRBJ2-1 gives the whole variable domain DVKVTQSSRYLVKRTGEKVFLECVQDMDHENMFWYRQDPGLGLRLIYFSYDVKMKEKGDIPEGYSVSREKKERFSLILESASTNQTSMYLCASSLLTSGSSYNEQFFGPGTRLTVL.

The rearrangement links TRBV6-1 to TRBJ1-2; 10 bases align to TRBD1. This CDR3 comprises 15 residues. V lost 6 bases and J lost 5; bases outside the gene matches: 9. Germline values: CDR1 MNHNS, CDR2 SASEGT. This chain's CDR3 is CASREGTGVGYGYTF. CDR3 DNA: TGTGCCAGCAGGGAGGGGACAGGGGTAGGGTATGGCTACACCTTC.

This chain joins TRBV28 and TRBJ2-3; 14 nucleotides align to TRBD2. Germline CDR1 and CDR2: MDHEN and SYDVKM. The CDR3 loop spans 17 amino acids. The V and J ends lost 4 bases and 6 bases, in that order; junction bases with no gene match: 9. The CDR3 region is CASSSRGRTSGRDTQYF. Here the CDR3 DNA reads TGTGCCAGCAGTTCCCGGGGGAGGACTAGCGGGAGGGATACGCAGTATTTT.

The CDR3 DNA follows: TGTGCCAGCAGTGAAGGACTAGCGGGAGGGCGCACCGGGGAGCTGTTTTTT. Translated: CASSEGLAGGRTGELFF. The V gene is TRBV2, the J gene TRBJ2-2, with 14 bases lining up with TRBD2. Per the germline V gene, CDR1 is SNHLY and CDR2 is FYNNEI. V dropped 1 base and J dropped 4; count of bases not matched to a gene: 2. The CDR3 is 17 amino acids. Variable domain in full (rest from reference TRBV2 and TRBJ2-2): EPEVTQTPSHQVTQMGQEVILRCVPISNHLYFYWYRQILGQKVEFLVSFYNNEISEKSEIFDDQFSVERPDGSNFTLKIRSTKLEDSAMYFCASSEGLAGGRTGELFFGEGSRLTVL.

The V gene is TRBV6-6, the J gene TRBJ2-5; possible D gene TRBD2, 5 bases. The CDR3 spans 14 residues. The germline V gene has CDR1 MNHNY and CDR2 SVGAGI (reference sequence). V lost 1 base, J lost 1 base, and 7 bases lay in between. This CDR3 reads CASSYWESQETQYF. The DNA of the CDR3 is TGTGCCAGCAGTTACTGGGAGTCCCAAGAGACCCAGTACTTC.